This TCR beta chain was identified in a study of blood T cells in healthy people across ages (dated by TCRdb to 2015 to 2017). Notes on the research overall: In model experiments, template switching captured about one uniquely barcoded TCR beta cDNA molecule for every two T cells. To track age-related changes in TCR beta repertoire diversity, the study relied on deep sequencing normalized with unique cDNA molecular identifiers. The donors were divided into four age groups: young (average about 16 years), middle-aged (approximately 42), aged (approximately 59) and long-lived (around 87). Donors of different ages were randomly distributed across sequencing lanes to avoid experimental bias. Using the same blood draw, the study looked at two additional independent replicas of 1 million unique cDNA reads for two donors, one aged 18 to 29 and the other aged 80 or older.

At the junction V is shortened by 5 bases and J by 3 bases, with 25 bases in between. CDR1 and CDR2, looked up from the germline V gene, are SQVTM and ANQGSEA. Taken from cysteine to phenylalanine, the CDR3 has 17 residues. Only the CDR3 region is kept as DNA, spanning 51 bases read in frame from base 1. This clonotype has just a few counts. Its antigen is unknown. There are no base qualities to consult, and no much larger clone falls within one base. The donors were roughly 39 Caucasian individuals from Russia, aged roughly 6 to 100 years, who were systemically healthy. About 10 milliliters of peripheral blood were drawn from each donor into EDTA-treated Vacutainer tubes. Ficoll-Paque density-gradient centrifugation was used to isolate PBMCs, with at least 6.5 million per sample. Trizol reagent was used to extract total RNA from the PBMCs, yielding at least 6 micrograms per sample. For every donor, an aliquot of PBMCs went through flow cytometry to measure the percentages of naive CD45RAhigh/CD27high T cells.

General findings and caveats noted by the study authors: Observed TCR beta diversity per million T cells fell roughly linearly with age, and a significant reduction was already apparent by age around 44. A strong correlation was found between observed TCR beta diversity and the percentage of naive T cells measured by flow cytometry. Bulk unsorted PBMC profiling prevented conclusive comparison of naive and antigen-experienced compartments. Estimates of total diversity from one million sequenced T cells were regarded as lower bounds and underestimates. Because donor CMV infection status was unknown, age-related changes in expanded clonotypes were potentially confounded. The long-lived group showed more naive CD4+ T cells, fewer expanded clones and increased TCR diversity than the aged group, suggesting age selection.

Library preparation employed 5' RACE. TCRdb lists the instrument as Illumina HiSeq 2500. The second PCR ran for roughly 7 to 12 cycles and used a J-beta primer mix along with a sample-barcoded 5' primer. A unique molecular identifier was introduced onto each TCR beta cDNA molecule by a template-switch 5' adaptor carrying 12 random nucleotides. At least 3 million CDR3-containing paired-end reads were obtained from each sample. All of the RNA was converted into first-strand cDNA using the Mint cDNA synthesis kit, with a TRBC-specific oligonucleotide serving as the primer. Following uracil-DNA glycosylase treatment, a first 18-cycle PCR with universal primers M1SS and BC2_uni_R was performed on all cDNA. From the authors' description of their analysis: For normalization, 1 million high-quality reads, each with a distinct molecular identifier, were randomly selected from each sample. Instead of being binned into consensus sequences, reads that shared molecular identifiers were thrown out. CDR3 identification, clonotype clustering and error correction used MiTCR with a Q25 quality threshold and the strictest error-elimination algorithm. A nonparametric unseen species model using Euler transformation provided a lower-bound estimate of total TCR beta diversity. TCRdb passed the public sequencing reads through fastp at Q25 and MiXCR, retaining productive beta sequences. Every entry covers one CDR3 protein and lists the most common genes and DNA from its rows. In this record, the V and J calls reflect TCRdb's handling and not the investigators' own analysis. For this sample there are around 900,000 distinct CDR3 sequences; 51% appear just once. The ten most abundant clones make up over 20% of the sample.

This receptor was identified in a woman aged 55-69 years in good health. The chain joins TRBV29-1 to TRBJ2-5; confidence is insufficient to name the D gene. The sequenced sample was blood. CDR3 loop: CSVRRGFRRDQEETQYF. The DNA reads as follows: TGCAGCGTTCGGAGAGGTTTTAGGAGAGACCAGGAAGAGACCCAGTACTTC.